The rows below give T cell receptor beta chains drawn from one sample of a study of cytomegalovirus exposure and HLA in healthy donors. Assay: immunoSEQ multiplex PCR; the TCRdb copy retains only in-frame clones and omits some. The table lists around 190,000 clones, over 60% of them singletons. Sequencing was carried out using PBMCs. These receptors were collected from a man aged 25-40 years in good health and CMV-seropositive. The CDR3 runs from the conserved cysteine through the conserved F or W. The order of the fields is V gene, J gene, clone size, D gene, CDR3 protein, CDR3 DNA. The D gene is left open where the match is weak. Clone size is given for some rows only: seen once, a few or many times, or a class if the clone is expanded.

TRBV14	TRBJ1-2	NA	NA	CASSPTLYGYTF	TGTGCCAGCAGCCCAACTCTCTATGGCTACACCTTC
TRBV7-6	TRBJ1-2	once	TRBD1	CASSPTDRTYGYTF	TGTGCCAGCAGCCCCACGGACAGGACCTATGGCTACACCTTC
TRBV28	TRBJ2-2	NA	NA	CASSLRGIGGELFF	TGTGCCAGCAGTTTGAGGGGGATTGGCGGGGAGCTGTTTTTT
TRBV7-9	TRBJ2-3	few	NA	CASSFAGTQYF	TGTGCCAGCAGCTTCGCGGGTACGCAGTATTTT
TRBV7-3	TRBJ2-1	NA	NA	CASSLSLYNEQFF	TGTGCCAGCAGCTTAAGTCTTTACAATGAGCAGTTCTTC
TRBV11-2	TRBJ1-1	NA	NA	CASSPDFRGGEAFF	TGTGCCAGCAGCCCCGATTTTAGGGGTGGGGAAGCTTTCTTT
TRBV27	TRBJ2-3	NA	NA	CASSEISGWGTDTQYF	TGTGCCAGCAGTGAGATAAGCGGGTGGGGCACAGATACGCAGTATTTT
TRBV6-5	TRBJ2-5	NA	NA	CASSYEGSGLQETQYF	TGTGCCAGCAGTTACGAGGGTAGCGGACTCCAAGAGACCCAGTACTTC
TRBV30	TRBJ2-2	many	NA	CAWSVLGGAGELFF	TGTGCCTGGAGCGTCCTGGGGGGAGCCGGGGAGCTGTTTTTT
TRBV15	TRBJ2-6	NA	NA	CATRDFPPQGTGANVLTF	TGTGCCACCAGAGATTTCCCCCCCCAGGGAACTGGGGCCAACGTCCTGACTTTC
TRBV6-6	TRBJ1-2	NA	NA	CASSYSEGSGGYTF	TGTGCCAGCAGTTACTCAGAGGGTTCCGGGGGCTACACCTTC
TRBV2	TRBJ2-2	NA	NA	CASRAGNTYTGELFF	TGTGCCAGCAGGGCCGGGAACACTTACACCGGGGAGCTGTTTTTT
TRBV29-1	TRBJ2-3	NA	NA	CSVDGQSTDTQYF	TGCAGCGTTGACGGACAGAGCACAGATACGCAGTATTTT
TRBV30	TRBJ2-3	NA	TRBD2	CAWSPNTSGRGTQYF	TGTGCCTGGAGCCCTAATACTAGCGGGAGGGGTACGCAGTATTTT
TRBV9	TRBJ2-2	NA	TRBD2	CASSVGGTSFTTGELFF	TGTGCCAGCAGCGTAGGGGGGACTAGCTTCACCACCGGGGAGCTGTTTTTT
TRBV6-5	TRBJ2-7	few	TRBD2	CASSYSQRGSSYEQYF	TGTGCCAGCAGTTACTCGCAGCGGGGGAGCTCCTACGAGCAGTACTTC
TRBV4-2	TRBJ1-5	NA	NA	CASSQEANQPQHF	TGTGCCAGCAGCCAAGAAGCGAATCAGCCCCAGCATTTT
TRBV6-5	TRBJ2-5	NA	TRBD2	CASTPWAGGQETQYF	TGTGCCAGCACCCCCTGGGCGGGGGGGCAAGAGACCCAGTACTTC
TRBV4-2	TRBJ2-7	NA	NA	CASSQDPDGQYEQYF	TGTGCCAGCAGCCAAGATCCCGATGGGCAGTACGAGCAGTACTTC
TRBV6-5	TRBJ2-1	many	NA	CASRAAGNEQFF	TGTGCCAGCAGGGCCGCGGGGAATGAGCAGTTCTTC
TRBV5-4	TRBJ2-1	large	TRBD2	CASSRGAGGVNEQFF	TGTGCCAGCAGCCGGGGGGCGGGGGGGGTCAATGAGCAGTTCTTC
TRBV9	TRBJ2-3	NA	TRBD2	CASSVAGASTDTQYF	TGTGCCAGCAGCGTGGCGGGAGCAAGCACAGATACGCAGTATTTT
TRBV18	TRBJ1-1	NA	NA	CASSPSARGPQTEAFF	TGTGCCAGCTCCCCTTCGGCCCGAGGCCCTCAAACTGAAGCTTTCTTT
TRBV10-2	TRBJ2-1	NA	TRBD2	CASRDPSGRYNEQFF	TGCGCCAGCAGAGACCCTAGCGGGAGGTACAATGAGCAGTTCTTC
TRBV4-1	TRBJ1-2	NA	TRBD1	CASSPRTGGDPGGYTF	TGCGCCAGCAGCCCCCGGACAGGGGGTGATCCGGGGGGCTACACCTTC
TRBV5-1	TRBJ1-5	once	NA	CASSRGVGGEPQHF	TGCGCCAGCAGCCGGGGGGTCGGTGGGGAGCCCCAGCATTTT
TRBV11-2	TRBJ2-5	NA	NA	CASSLGTAGETQYF	TGTGCCAGCAGCTTAGGGACAGCTGGAGAGACCCAGTACTTC
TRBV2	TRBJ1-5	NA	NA	CASTTGGSIGQPQHF	TGTGCCAGCACCACGGGCGGGTCCATAGGGCAGCCCCAGCATTTT
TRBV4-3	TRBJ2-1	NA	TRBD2	CANSQDRTSGGAHEQFF	TGCGCCAACAGCCAGGACCGGACTAGCGGGGGGGCCCATGAGCAGTTCTTC
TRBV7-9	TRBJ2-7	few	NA	CASSLKGVMYEQYF	TGTGCCAGCAGCTTAAAAGGGGTCATGTACGAGCAGTACTTC
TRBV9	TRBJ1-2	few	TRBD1	CASSVTGGNYGYTF	TGTGCCAGCAGCGTGACAGGGGGCAACTATGGCTACACCTTC